These 16 T cell receptor beta chains were sequenced from one sample in a study of cytomegalovirus exposure and HLA in healthy donors. TCRdb keeps only in-frame clones here, not all; method: immunoSEQ multiplex PCR. This sample yields approximately 260,000 clones, of which 86% are seen a single time; around 1% belongs to the top ten. The sequenced material came from PBMCs. All receptors derive from a woman in her late teens or twenties in good health and CMV-seronegative.

The table lists this clone with a count of one. In nucleotides, the CDR3 is TGTGCCAGTAGTATATGGGGACACCTTCTTAACACTGAAGCTTTCTTT. Translating gives CASSIWGHLLNTEAFF. The chain links TRBV19 to TRBJ1-1, with D tentatively TRBD1 (6 bases). CDR3 length: 16 amino acids. With 2 bases removed from V and 2 bases from J, the gap between germline ends came to 15 bases. In germline, CDR1 is LNHDA, CDR2 SQIVND (reference sequence).

V gene TRBV19 combines with J gene TRBJ2-6; D is unclear. Trimming took off 1 base at V and 0 bases at J, with 7 bases between the two ends. The CDR3 runs to 16 residues. Germline CDR1 and CDR2: LNHDA and SQIVND (reference sequence). The CDR3 protein is CASSIVEFSGANVLTF. The CDR3 coding sequence is TGTGCCAGTAGTATAGTCGAGTTCTCTGGGGCCAACGTCCTGACTTTC.

The V and J genes are TRBV10-1 and TRBJ1-4; maybe TRBD1 (5 bases). With 3 bases removed from V and 0 bases from J, the gap between germline ends came to 8 bases. Germline V gives CDR1 WNHNN, CDR2 SYGVQD (reference sequence). CDR3 size: 15 residues. The CDR3 DNA reads as TGCGCCAGCAGTGACGGGACTCCAACTAATGAAAAACTGTTTTTT. Amino acid sequence: CASSDGTPTNEKLFF.

The chain joins TRBV29-1 to TRBJ1-6; 8 bases are a match to TRBD1. The CDR3 extends over 12 amino acids. Germline-derived CDR1 and CDR2 are SQVTM and ANQGSEA. V lost 6 bases, J lost 7 bases, and 2 bases stayed unmatched. CDR3 sequence (DNA): TGCAGCGTCCAGGGGGCAAATTCACCCCTCCACTTT. Its translation: CSVQGANSPLHF.

The chain carries TRBV5-1 and TRBJ2-7; D may be TRBD1 (5 bases). CDR1 SGHRS and CDR2 YFSETQ come from the germline V gene. Trimming pared 0 bases from V and 3 bases from J, leaving 16 bases between. The CDR3 loop spans 16 amino acids. The CDR3 DNA reads TGCGCCAGCAGCTTGGGGGATGACAGACCCTACTACGAGCAGTACTTC. It specifies CASSLGDDRPYYEQYF.

The chain carries TRBV12-5 and TRBJ2-7, with TRBD2 matching over 14 bases. CDR3 length: 16 residues. Germline V gives CDR1 LGHNT, CDR2 FRNRAP. Trimming removed 4 bases from V and 9 bases from J; junction bases left unmatched: 11. The CDR3 nucleotides read TGTGCTAGTGGTTCGCTCGCGGGACTAGCGGGAGATGCGCAGTACTTC. Its protein is CASGSLAGLAGDAQYF.

The chain has TRBV27 and TRBJ2-3, with 8 bases aligning to TRBD2. This CDR3 is built from 16 residues. The trim removed 3 bases at V and 2 bases at J, leaving 7 bases unmatched. CDR1 is MNHEY, CDR2 SMNVEV, per germline (reference sequence). The CDR3 nucleotides read TGTGCCAGCAGTTTGGCAGCGGGGGATTTCACAGATACGCAGTATTTT. It yields the protein CASSLAAGDFTDTQYF.

This clone was counted a few times. The J gene is TRBJ2-7, the V gene TRBV7-7, with 10 bases aligning to TRBD1. CDR3 length equals 15 residues. Losses at the gene ends were 4 bases for V and 2 bases for J; bases not matched to a gene: 5. Germline V gives CDR1 SSHAT, CDR2 FNYEAQ (reference sequence). The CDR3 nucleotides read TGTGCCAGCAGCTCAGGACAGGGGGGCCCCTACGAGCAGTACTTC. Translated, it gives CASSSGQGGPYEQYF. The whole variable domain, remainder taken from reference TRBV7-7 and TRBJ2-7, is GAGVSQSPRYKVTKRGQDVTLRCDPISSHATLYWYQQALGQGPEFLTYFNYEAQPDKSGLPSDRFSAERPEGSISTLTIQRTEQRDSAMYRCASSSGQGGPYEQYFGPGTRLTVT.

A remark on this clone: A read error may account for a junction end that differs from germline. V gene TRBV5-4 combines with J gene TRBJ1-2; D is possibly TRBD1 (6 bases). Looked up from germline, CDR1 is SGHNT and CDR2 is YYREEE (reference sequence). This CDR3 contains 15 residues. The CDR3, as DNA: TGTGCCAACAGCTTGGCAGGGGCAGGGACCTATGGCTACACCTTC. Its translation is CANSLAGAGTYGYTF.

The chain has TRBV6-1 and TRBJ1-4; D gene unclear. The germline CDR1 and CDR2 sequences are MNHNS and SASEGT. CDR3 length: 14 residues. V gave up 7 bases and J gave up 7 bases, with 16 bases separating them. This CDR3 is CASTSAYSGEKLFF. For the CDR3, the DNA is TGTGCCAGCACCTCCGCTTATTCCGGTGAAAAACTGTTTTTT.

This clone was picked up a small number of times. Other DNA variants within this sample encode the same CDR3. The chain joins TRBV28 to TRBJ1-4; D is ambiguous. The CDR3 runs to 11 residues. CDR1 MDHEN and CDR2 SYDVKM come from the germline V gene. Trimming left V 7 bases short and J 8 bases short, with 8 bases between. The CDR3 DNA reads as TGTGCCAGCACCCCAGGAGAAAAACTGTTTTTT. Translated, it gives CASTPGEKLFF.

This sequence joins TRBV19 and TRBJ2-7; D perhaps matches TRBD1 (6 bases). The germline gives CDR1 LNHDA, CDR2 SQIVND (reference sequence). The CDR3 runs to 16 residues. V lost 3 bases, J lost 2 bases, and 17 bases lay in between. The CDR3 DNA reads TGTGCCAGTAGTATGGAGACAGGAGGACTTCCCTACGAGCAGTACTTC. Protein sequence: CASSMETGGLPYEQYF.

Of note for this clone: Other nucleotide sequences in the sample specify the same CDR3. V usage is TRBV4-3 and J usage is TRBJ2-7; a weak D match, TRBD1 (6 bases). V lost 0 bases and J 3 bases, leaving 6 bases between the germline ends. Germline CDR1 is LGHNA and CDR2 is YSLEER. The CDR3 loop spans 13 amino acids. The CDR3 DNA is TGCGCCAGCAGCCAAGACAGGGGCTACGAGCAGTACTTC. This sequence encodes CASSQDRGYEQYF.

This chain links TRBV13 with TRBJ1-2; 8 bases are a match to TRBD1. V was pared by 4 bases and J by 4 bases, with 2 bases of the junction left unmatched. CDR1 and CDR2 from the germline V gene are PRHDT and FYEKMQ (reference sequence). This CDR3 spans 13 amino acids. In nucleotides, the CDR3 is TGTGCCAGCAGCTCAGGGGGCAGCTATGGCTACACCTTC. Translation: CASSSGGSYGYTF. Supplemented by reference TRBV13 and TRBJ1-2, the full variable domain reads AAGVIQSPRHLIKEKRETATLKCYPIPRHDTVYWYQQGPGQDPQFLISFYEKMQSDKGSIPDRFSAQQFSDYHSELNMSSLELGDSALYFCASSSGGSYGYTFGSGTRLTVV.

V usage is TRBV9 and J usage is TRBJ2-7; D may be TRBD2 (5 bases). Germline CDR1 and CDR2: SGDLS and YYNGEE. Between the trimmed V and J ends, which lost 0 bases and 4 bases, there was a span of 14 bases. CDR3 length: 15 residues. The CDR3 DNA reads as TGTGCCAGCAGCGTAGCTAGCTCCCTAAGGTACGAGCAGTACTTC. This codes for CASSVASSLRYEQYF.

This clone occurred a few times. The V call is TRBV11-2, the J call TRBJ2-7, with 9 bases aligning to TRBD1. This CDR3 has 14 amino acids. CDR1 is SGHAT and CDR2 is FQNNGV in the germline V gene. V dropped 5 bases and J dropped 6; count of bases not matched to a gene: 8. In DNA form, the CDR3 reads TGTGCCAGCAGCCCCAGGGACAGGGCAGGCGAGCAGTACTTC. It is translated as CASSPRDRAGEQYF.